These 9 T cell receptor beta chains were all obtained from the same sample, sequenced in a study of T cell responses to AZD1222 COVID-19 vaccine. Assay used: immunoSEQ multiplex PCR; TCRdb lists only in-frame clones, some missing. The sample includes roughly 130,000 clones, 90% to 95% of them seen just once. This specimen consisted of peripheral blood, obtained on day 0 of AZD1222 vaccination. All receptors derive from an adult in good health.

The chain carries TRBV5-4 and TRBJ2-7; TRBD1 agrees at 12 bases. Germline CDR1 is SGHNT and CDR2 is YYREEE (reference sequence). V shed 4 bases and J 4 bases; nucleotides not matched to a gene: 6. CDR3 size: 15 residues. The CDR3 bases are TGTGCCAGCAGCACGGGACAGGGGGCGCGGTACGAGCAGTACTTC. Translation gives CASSTGQGARYEQYF.

The chain couples TRBV25-1 to TRBJ2-1; no definite D call. The CDR3 has 14 residues. Trimming shortened V by 4 bases and J by 0 bases, and 7 bases separated the two germline ends. In germline, CDR1 is MGHDK, CDR2 SYGVNS. DNA of the CDR3: TGTGCCAGCAGTGGGTCCAGCTCCTACAATGAGCAGTTCTTC. Amino acids: CASSGSSSYNEQFF.

This chain joins TRBV19 and TRBJ1-2; a weak D match, TRBD1 (5 bases). CDR3 length: 13 residues. V lost 8 bases and J lost 4, with 14 bases in between. The germline gives CDR1 LNHDA, CDR2 SQIVND (reference sequence). CDR3: CASAGTLGYGYTF. CDR3 bases: TGTGCCAGTGCCGGGACTCTCGGCTATGGCTACACCTTC.

V usage is TRBV11-2 and J usage is TRBJ1-4; D is possibly TRBD1 (6 bases). Germline V CDR1 and CDR2: SGHAT, FQNNGV. Trimming took 5 bases from V and 5 from J, leaving 12 bases between them. The CDR3 sequence is 14 residues long. The CDR3 DNA reads as TGTGCCAGCAGCGTATGGGGGACAAATGAAAAACTGTTTTTT. Translated, it gives CASSVWGTNEKLFF.

This clone occurred once. This chain connects TRBV5-1 to TRBJ1-3; D gene ambiguous. V lost 4 bases, J lost 0 bases, and 14 bases lay in between. CDR1 SGHRS and CDR2 YFSETQ come from the germline V gene. This CDR3 is built from 16 residues. CDR3 in amino acids: CASSKSDGFSGNTIYF. CDR3 nucleotides: TGCGCCAGCAGCAAGTCGGACGGATTCTCTGGAAACACCATATATTTT.

This chain joins TRBV11-1 and TRBJ2-1; D may correspond to TRBD1 or TRBD2 (5 bases each). This CDR3 has 14 amino acids. V lost 3 bases and J 4 bases, leaving 10 bases between the germline ends. Looked up from germline, CDR1 is SGHAT and CDR2 is FQDESV (reference sequence). In DNA, the CDR3 is TGTGCCAGCAGCTTGGTGGGGGTTTACAATGAGCAGTTCTTC. Translation: CASSLVGVYNEQFF.

This clone was observed a single time. The rearrangement joins TRBV6-6 to TRBJ1-4, with D unresolved. CDR3 length equals 14 residues. V was trimmed by 5 bases and J by 7 bases, leaving 14 bases between them. The germline V gene encodes CDR1 MNHNY and CDR2 SVGAGI (reference sequence). CDR3 in DNA: TGTGCCAGCAGTCCGGAAGGGAGGAGTGAAAAACTGTTTTTT. This gives the protein CASSPEGRSEKLFF.

V and J are TRBV19 and TRBJ1-2; 7 bases match TRBD1. V was clipped by 5 bases and J by 2 bases; unmatched bases: 2. The CDR3 loop spans 13 amino acids. Germline V gene lookup returns CDR1 LNHDA and CDR2 SQIVND (reference sequence). The CDR3 DNA sequence: TGTGCCAGTAGTTCCAGGGGGAACTATGGCTACACCTTC. Translation: CASSSRGNYGYTF.

The V call is TRBV6-4, the J call TRBJ1-1; a weak D match, TRBD1 (5 bases). Trimming left V 2 bases short and J 4 bases short, with 11 bases between. Germline lookup yields CDR1 MRHNA and CDR2 SNTAGT. The CDR3 runs 14 residues. The CDR3 is CASSDGGEGTEAFF. In DNA form, the CDR3 reads TGTGCCAGCAGTGACGGGGGGGAAGGCACTGAAGCTTTCTTT.